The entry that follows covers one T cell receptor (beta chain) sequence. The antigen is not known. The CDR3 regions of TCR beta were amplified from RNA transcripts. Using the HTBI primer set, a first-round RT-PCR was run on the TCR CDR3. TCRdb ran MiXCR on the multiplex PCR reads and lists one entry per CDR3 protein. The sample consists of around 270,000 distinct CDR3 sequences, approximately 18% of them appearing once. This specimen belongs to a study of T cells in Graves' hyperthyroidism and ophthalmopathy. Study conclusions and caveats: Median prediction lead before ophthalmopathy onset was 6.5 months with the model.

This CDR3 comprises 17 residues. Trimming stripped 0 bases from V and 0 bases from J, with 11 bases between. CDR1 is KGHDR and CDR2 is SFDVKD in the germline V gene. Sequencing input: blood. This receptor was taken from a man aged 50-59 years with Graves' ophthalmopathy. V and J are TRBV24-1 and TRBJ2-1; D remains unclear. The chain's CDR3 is CATSDLSSANSYNEQFF. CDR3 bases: TGTGCCACCAGTGATTTGTCCAGCGCAAACTCCTACAATGAGCAGTTCTTC.